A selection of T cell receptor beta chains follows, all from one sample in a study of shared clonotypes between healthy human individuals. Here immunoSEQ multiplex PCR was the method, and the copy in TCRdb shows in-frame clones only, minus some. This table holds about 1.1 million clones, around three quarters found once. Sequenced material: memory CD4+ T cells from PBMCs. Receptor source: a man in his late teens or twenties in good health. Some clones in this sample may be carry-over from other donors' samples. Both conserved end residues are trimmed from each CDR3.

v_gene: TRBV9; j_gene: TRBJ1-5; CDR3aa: ASSPEGQGWDQPQH
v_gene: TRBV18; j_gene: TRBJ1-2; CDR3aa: ASSPPGSGSYGYT
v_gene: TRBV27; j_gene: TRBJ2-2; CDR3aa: ASSLGLASGELF
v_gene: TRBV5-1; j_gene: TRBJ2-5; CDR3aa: ASSLVTGDETQY
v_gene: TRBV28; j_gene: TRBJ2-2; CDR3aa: ASSLGPGELF
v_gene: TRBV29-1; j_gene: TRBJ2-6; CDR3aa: SVVGRSGANVLT
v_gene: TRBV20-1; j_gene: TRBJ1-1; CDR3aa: SAYTGTEAF
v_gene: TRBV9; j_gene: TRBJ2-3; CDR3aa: ASSVEGSGRRTQY
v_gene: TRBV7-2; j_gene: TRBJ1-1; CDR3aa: ASSLVEASKAF
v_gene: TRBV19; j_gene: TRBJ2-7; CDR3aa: ASQGQGFAEQY
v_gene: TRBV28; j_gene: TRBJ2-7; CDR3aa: ASRVSGLGYEQY
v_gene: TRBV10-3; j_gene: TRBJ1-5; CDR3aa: AISESYRASQPQH
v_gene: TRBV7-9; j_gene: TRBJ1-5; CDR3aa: ASSSWDGYNQPQH
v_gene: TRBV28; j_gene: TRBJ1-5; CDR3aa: ASSGDRAGQPQH
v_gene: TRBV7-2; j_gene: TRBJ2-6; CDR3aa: ASTTTLSSGANVLT
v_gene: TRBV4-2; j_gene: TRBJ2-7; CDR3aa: ASSHLETGPYEQY
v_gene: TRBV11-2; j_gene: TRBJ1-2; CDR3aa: ASSLDRANGYT
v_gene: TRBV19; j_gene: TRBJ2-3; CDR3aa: ASRNRGGPGTDTQY
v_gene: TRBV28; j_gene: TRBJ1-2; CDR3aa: ASSLTGGYGYT
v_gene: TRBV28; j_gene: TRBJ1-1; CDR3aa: ASSSGQVRNTEAF
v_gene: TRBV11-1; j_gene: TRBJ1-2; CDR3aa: ASSISTNYGYT
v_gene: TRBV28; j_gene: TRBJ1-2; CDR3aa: ASSRLNYGYT
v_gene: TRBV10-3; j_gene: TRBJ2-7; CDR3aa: ATVTGMGAYEQY
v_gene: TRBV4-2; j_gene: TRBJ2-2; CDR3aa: ASSQDRVATGELF
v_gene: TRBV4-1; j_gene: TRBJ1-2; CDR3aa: ASSQGGGRGPSGNYGYT
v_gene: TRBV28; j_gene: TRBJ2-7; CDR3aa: ASSLQGATYEQY
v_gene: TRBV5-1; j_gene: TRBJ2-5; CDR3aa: ASSFWKGTTQGETQY
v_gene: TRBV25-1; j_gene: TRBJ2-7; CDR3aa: ASSFTGGSIYEQY
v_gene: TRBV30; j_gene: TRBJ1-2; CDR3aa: AWSPATGGTYGYT
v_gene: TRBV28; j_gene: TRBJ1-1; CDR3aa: ASRGDRVRAEAF
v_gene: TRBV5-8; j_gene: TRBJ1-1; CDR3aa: ASSLGTLEAF
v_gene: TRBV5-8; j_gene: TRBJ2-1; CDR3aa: ASSFAQGSYNEQF
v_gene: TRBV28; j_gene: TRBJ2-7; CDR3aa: ASSLGAGGVNEQY
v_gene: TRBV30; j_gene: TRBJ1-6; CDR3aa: ASKPGPVSPLH
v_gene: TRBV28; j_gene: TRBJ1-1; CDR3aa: ASTQGGMNTEAF
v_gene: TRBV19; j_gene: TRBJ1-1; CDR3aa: ASSRTGATEAF
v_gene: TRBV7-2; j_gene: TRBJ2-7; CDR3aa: ASSLESAASSYEQY
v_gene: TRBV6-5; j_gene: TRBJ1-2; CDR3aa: ASSPLTANYGYT
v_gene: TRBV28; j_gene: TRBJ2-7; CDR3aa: ASSPQQGVKYEQY
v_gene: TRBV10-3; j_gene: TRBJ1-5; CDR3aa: AISESRTGGRQPQH
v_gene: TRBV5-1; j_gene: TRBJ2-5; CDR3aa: ASSLSAGQETQY
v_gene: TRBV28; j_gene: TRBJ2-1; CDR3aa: ASINNNEQF
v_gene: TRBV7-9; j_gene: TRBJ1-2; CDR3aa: ASYTALGQGANYGYT
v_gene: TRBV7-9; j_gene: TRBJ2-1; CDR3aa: ASSSRLVAEQF
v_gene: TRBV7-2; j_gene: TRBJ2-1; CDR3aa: ASTLSRAREQF
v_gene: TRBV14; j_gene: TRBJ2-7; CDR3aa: ASSQGQGAASYEQY
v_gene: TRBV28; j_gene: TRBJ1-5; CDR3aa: ASNQGRHRPQH